This T cell receptor beta chain was obtained from a study of shared clonotypes between healthy human individuals. Background on the study: Per donor, CD8 memory used one plate, CD8 naive used two, CD4 memory used three and CD4 naive used three. Whole-study results and caveats: It was expected that sequencing depth would affect clonotype sharing among donors.

Germline CDR1 is SGHTA and CDR2 is FQGNSA. This CDR3 is built from 15 residues. The V end was cut by 1 base, the J end by 3 bases, with 11 bases between. Naive CD8 populations comprised CD45RO-negative cells positively selected for CCR7, excluding terminally differentiated effector memory CD45RA+ cells. To note about this clone: Its antigen remains unknown.

Repertoires were generated with immunoSEQ multiplex PCR, while TCRdb's copy carries only in-frame clones and drops some. The sample records around 1.9 million clones, 85% to 95% being singletons. The genes are TRBV7-2 and TRBJ2-3; D possibly corresponds to TRBD1 (5 bases). Sequenced: naive CD8+ T cells from PBMCs. The TCR comes from a man aged 18-30 years in good health. Some clones in this sample may be carry-over from other donors' samples. The CDR3 bases are TGTGCCAGCAGCTTAGTAGGGCAGGGAACAGATACGCAGTATTTT. Translating gives CASSLVGQGTDTQYF.